The 32 T cell receptor beta chains in this list originate from one sample, sequenced in a study of beta chain features in type 1 diabetes. The entirety of the isolated RNA underwent reverse transcription, so expressed TCRB transcripts were sequenced. The method was immunoSEQ multiplex PCR; TCRdb's version includes in-frame clones alone and lacks a portion of them. The top ten hold 0.02% to 0.025% of the sample, which has under 900,000 clones, roughly a sixth seen once. The sample consisted of naive CD4+ T cells from blood. The receptors here all came from a woman between 18 and 29 years old in good health.

This chain connects TRBV7-2 to TRBJ2-7, with D perhaps matching TRBD1 (6 bases). V was clipped by 5 bases and J by 1 base, with 15 bases between them. This CDR3 is 15 amino acids long. CDR1 and CDR2 (germline): SGHTA, FQGNSA. The DNA for the CDR3 is TGTGCCAGCAGCCGAACCCGGGACAAATCCTACGAGCAGTACTTC. It specifies CASSRTRDKSYEQYF.

The chain has TRBV4-3 and TRBJ2-7; 9 bases map to TRBD2. Germline CDR1 is LGHNA and CDR2 is YSLEER. V trimming: 0 bases; J trimming: 6 bases; junction bases outside the gene matches: 6. The CDR3 has 15 amino acids. The CDR3 reads CASSQEAGLAREQYF. The CDR3 region has the DNA TGCGCCAGCAGCCAAGAGGCGGGACTAGCCCGCGAGCAGTACTTC.

This clone was detected a few times. The gene calls are TRBV4-2 and TRBJ2-2; tentatively, D is TRBD2 (6 bases). V lost 4 bases to trimming and J lost 4 bases, with 13 bases between them. The CDR3 covers 15 residues. Germline V gives CDR1 LGHNA, CDR2 YNFKEQ. The CDR3 nucleotides are TGTGCCAGCAGCCGAGTATTGGAGGGCACCGGGGAGCTGTTTTTT. It yields the protein CASSRVLEGTGELFF.

A remark on this clone: Other DNA variants within this sample encode the same CDR3. The rearrangement links TRBV11-2 to TRBJ2-7; D gene uncertain. Germline V gives CDR1 SGHAT, CDR2 FQNNGV. V lost 1 base and J 5 bases, leaving 9 bases between the germline ends. The CDR3 is made up of 13 amino acids. The CDR3 is CASSLAPGDEQYF. Written as DNA, the CDR3 is TGTGCCAGCAGCTTAGCCCCTGGAGACGAGCAGTACTTC.

This clone was seen a few times. J is TRBJ2-7 and V is TRBV5-4, with TRBD1 identical over 8 bases. The V segment lost 4 bases and the J segment 0 bases; nucleotides outside the gene matches: 15. CDR3 length equals 18 residues. From germline, CDR1 is SGHNT and CDR2 YYREEE (reference sequence). CDR3 amino acids: CASSGPTKQGVSSYEQYF. In DNA, the CDR3 is TGTGCCAGCAGCGGGCCCACTAAACAGGGGGTAAGCTCCTACGAGCAGTACTTC.

This chain links TRBV5-4 with TRBJ2-1; the D gene is possibly TRBD1 (5 bases). Germline CDR1 reads SGHNT; CDR2 reads YYREEE (reference sequence). CDR3 length: 13 amino acids. V lost 5 bases, J lost 3 bases, and 9 bases lay in between. The CDR3 region is CASSRDSYNEQFF. In DNA, the CDR3 is TGTGCCAGCAGTCGTGACAGCTACAATGAGCAGTTCTTC.

This chain joins TRBV29-1 and TRBJ2-3, with 7 bases fitting TRBD2. V lost 4 bases and J lost 4; bases outside the gene matches: 2. Germline V gives CDR1 SQVTM, CDR2 ANQGSEA. CDR3 size: 12 residues. In DNA, the CDR3 is TGCAGCGTTGTAACTAGCGCAGATACGCAGTATTTT. This translates into CSVVTSADTQYF.

The V call is TRBV4-2, the J call TRBJ2-5; TRBD2 aligns across 7 bases. J gave up 3 bases and V 4 bases, and 8 bases lay outside the gene matches. The CDR3 covers 15 residues. Germline CDR1 is LGHNA and CDR2 is YNFKEQ. CDR3 bases: TGTGCCAGCAGCCCTCGCACTAGCGAGAAAGAGACCCAGTACTTC. Amino acids: CASSPRTSEKETQYF.

For this clone: A junction end diverges from the germline sequence, so it may reflect a read error. V usage is TRBV9 and J usage is TRBJ2-1; 7 bases are shared with TRBD2. The length of the CDR3 is 13 residues. The germline gives CDR1 SGDLS, CDR2 YYNGEE. CDR3 nucleotide sequence: TGTGCCAGCAGCGCCAGACTAGCCCATGAGCAGCTCTTC. This codes for CASSARLAHEQLF.

The gene calls are TRBV5-1 and TRBJ2-1, with 10 nucleotides matching TRBD2. The CDR3 sequence is 17 residues long. Germline V gene sequence: CDR1 SGHRS, CDR2 YFSETQ. Unmatched junction bases numbered 15, after V lost 4 bases and J lost 8 bases. The CDR3, as DNA: TGCGCCAGCAGCCCTACCCGCGGAAGCGGGAGGGCTGATGAGCAGTTCTTC. This sequence encodes CASSPTRGSGRADEQFF.

The chain is built from TRBV4-3 and TRBJ2-1, with D tentatively TRBD1 (5 bases). V was cut by 0 bases and J by 10 bases, with 10 bases left in between. CDR1 and CDR2 (germline): LGHNA, YSLEER. This CDR3 is built from 13 residues. In nucleotides, the CDR3 is TGCGCCAGCAGCCAAGATTTAGGGGTGGAGCAGTTCTTC. Amino acids: CASSQDLGVEQFF.

This clone has just a few counts. The chain has TRBV4-2 and TRBJ2-3, with TRBD2 as a possible D gene (5 bases). CDR1 LGHNA and CDR2 YNFKEQ come from the germline V gene. Trimming stripped 2 bases from V and 4 bases from J, with 28 bases between. The CDR3 runs 20 residues. CDR3 amino acids: CASSQLMVGRGQSQPDTQYF. The CDR3 region has the DNA TGTGCCAGCAGCCAACTTATGGTGGGGAGAGGTCAATCCCAACCAGATACGCAGTATTTT.

This clone showed up just a few times. The chain carries TRBV4-3 and TRBJ2-5; D is undetermined. V was clipped by 0 bases and J by 5 bases, with 13 bases between them. There are 15 residues in the CDR3. The germline V gene encodes CDR1 LGHNA and CDR2 YSLEER. The CDR3: CASSQESRAWETQYF. The CDR3 bases are TGCGCCAGCAGCCAAGAATCTCGGGCTTGGGAGACCCAGTACTTC.

The rearrangement joins TRBV7-9 to TRBJ2-2; no definite D call. This CDR3 comprises 12 residues. Germline assignment: CDR1 SEHNR and CDR2 FQNEAQ (reference sequence). V was pared by 5 bases and J by 6 bases, with 7 bases between. As DNA, the CDR3 is TGTGCCAGCAGCCAACAGTCCGGGGAGCTGTTTTTT. Its protein product is CASSQQSGELFF.

The chain recombines TRBV10-3 with TRBJ2-3; no definite D call. The CDR3 totals 16 residues. Deletions cut 2 bases from V and 0 bases from J, with 12 bases between. CDR1 ENHRY and CDR2 SYGVKD come from the germline V gene. The CDR3 DNA reads as TGTGCCATCAGTGAGGCCAGGAGTCCTAGCACAGATACGCAGTATTTT. Its translation: CAISEARSPSTDTQYF.

This chain connects TRBV9 to TRBJ2-1; D gene unclear. The CDR3 runs 16 residues. Germline CDR1 SGDLS, CDR2 YYNGEE. V shed 2 bases and J shed 3 bases, with 15 bases lying between them. CDR3 in amino acids: CASSVEVSKNYNEQFF. The CDR3 nucleotides read TGTGCCAGCAGCGTTGAGGTCTCGAAAAACTACAATGAGCAGTTCTTC.

This clone was observed a handful of times. This chain links TRBV19 with TRBJ1-5, with a weak D call TRBD1 (5 bases). The germline V and J ends were trimmed by 7 bases and 4 bases, with 17 bases remaining between them. The germline V gene has CDR1 LNHDA and CDR2 SQIVND (reference sequence). CDR3 size: 15 residues. DNA of the CDR3: TGTGCCAGTACCCCATGGGGCTTCGGGAATCAGCCCCAGCATTTT. Its translation: CASTPWGFGNQPQHF.

A note on this clone: Additional DNA sequences in this sample encode the identical CDR3. The chain combines TRBV18 with TRBJ2-7, with no clear D. Germline loops: CDR1 KGHSH, CDR2 LQKENI. CDR3 length: 14 amino acids. Deletions cut 2 bases from V and 0 bases from J, with 8 bases between. In DNA, the CDR3 is TGTGCCAGCTCACCAGGGCAGCACTCCTACGAGCAGTACTTC. Its protein product is CASSPGQHSYEQYF.

The V call is TRBV6-5, the J call TRBJ2-7; no reliable D call. Trimming removed 6 bases from V and 6 bases from J, with 18 bases in between. CDR3 size: 14 residues. Germline loops: CDR1 MNHEY, CDR2 SVGAGI. CDR3 in amino acids: CASRPTGVPSEQYF. The CDR3 nucleotides read TGTGCCAGCAGGCCAACCGGAGTTCCTAGCGAGCAGTACTTC.

Only a few counts were recorded for this clone. V gene TRBV6-5 combines with J gene TRBJ1-3; D gene uncertain. CDR3 length: 15 amino acids. Germline CDR1 reads MNHEY; CDR2 reads SVGAGI. Trimming removed 10 bases at V and 0 bases at J, with 16 bases between. DNA for the CDR3: TGTGCCACCCTACCCCGGGAAGACTCTGGAAACACCATATATTTT. Protein: CATLPREDSGNTIYF.

On this clone: Different DNA sequences within this sample yield the same CDR3. This chain connects TRBV18 to TRBJ2-5; D perhaps matches TRBD2 (5 bases). Trimming pared 3 bases from V and 3 bases from J, leaving 8 bases between. From germline, CDR1 is KGHSH and CDR2 LQKENI. The CDR3 is 13 amino acids. The CDR3: CASSPLEEETQYF. CDR3 nucleotides: TGTGCCAGCTCACCCTTGGAGGAAGAGACCCAGTACTTC.

CDR3 residues: CRGQDNEKLFF. CDR3 nucleotides: TGCCGGGGACAGGATAATGAAAAACTGTTTTTT. V is TRBV20-1 and J is TRBJ1-4, with 8 bases lining up with TRBD1. This CDR3 contains 11 residues. Germline V gene lookup returns CDR1 DFQATT and CDR2 SNEGSKA (reference sequence).

V usage is TRBV27 and J usage is TRBJ2-5; TRBD1 agrees at 7 bases. From germline, CDR1 is MNHEY and CDR2 SMNVEV (reference sequence). Germline trimming cut 5 bases from V and 3 bases from J; bases unmatched to any gene: 6. The CDR3 length is 14 residues. The CDR3 loop reads CASSPDRAKETQYF. The CDR3 DNA reads as TGTGCCAGCAGTCCCGACAGGGCTAAAGAGACCCAGTACTTC.

This chain uses TRBV12-5 with TRBJ2-1; D remains unclear. The V and J ends lost 2 bases and 9 bases respectively, with 5 bases between them. This CDR3 comprises 11 residues. Germline CDR1 reads LGHNT; CDR2 reads FRNRAP. The chain's CDR3 is CASGLRGEQFF. CDR3 sequence (DNA): TGTGCTAGTGGTTTGCGCGGTGAGCAGTTCTTC. Full variable domain (missing parts from reference TRBV12-5 and TRBJ2-1): DARVTQTPRHKVTEMGQEVTMRCQPILGHNTVFWYRQTMMQGLELLAYFRNRAPLDDSGMPKDRFSAEMPDATLATLKIQPSEPRDSAVYFCASGLRGEQFFGPGTRLTVL.

The CDR3 sequence is CASSELTGTNTEAFF. CDR3 DNA sequence: TGTGCCAGCAGTGAGCTTACAGGGACGAACACTGAAGCTTTCTTT. V usage is TRBV6-1 and J usage is TRBJ1-1, with D possibly matching TRBD1 (6 bases). CDR1 MNHNS and CDR2 SASEGT come from the germline V gene. V was trimmed by 3 bases and J by 1 base, leaving 12 bases between them. The CDR3 extends over 15 amino acids.

This clone came up a few times. The V gene is TRBV7-2, the J gene TRBJ2-1, with 9 bases lining up with TRBD2. This CDR3 region has 16 residues. Germline V CDR1 and CDR2: SGHTA, FQGNSA. J lost 3 bases, V lost 5 bases, and 8 bases had no gene match. CDR3 coding DNA: TGTGCCAGCAGCCCCCGGGGTAGCGGGAGCTACAATGAGCAGTTCTTC. The encoded protein is CASSPRGSGSYNEQFF.

This clone was seen a few times. The chain is built from TRBV7-9 and TRBJ2-7; 8 bases match TRBD1. Losses at the gene ends were 4 bases for V and 2 bases for J; bases not matched to a gene: 7. CDR1 and CDR2 (germline): SEHNR, FQNEAQ (reference sequence). This CDR3 contains 15 residues. The CDR3: CASSSGTGLAYEQYF. DNA of the CDR3: TGTGCCAGCAGCTCCGGGACAGGTCTCGCCTACGAGCAGTACTTC. Drawing the rest from reference TRBV7-9 and TRBJ2-7, the complete variable domain is DTGVSQNPRHKITKRGQNVTFRCDPISEHNRLYWYRQTLGQGPEFLTYFQNEAQLEKSRLLSDRFSAERPKGSFSTLEIQRTEQGDSAMYLCASSSGTGLAYEQYFGPGTRLTVT.

V is TRBV9 and J is TRBJ2-7, with D possibly being TRBD1 (5 bases). The CDR3 covers 14 residues. The germline gives CDR1 SGDLS, CDR2 YYNGEE. The V end lost 0 bases, the J end lost 3 bases, and 10 bases lay between the germline ends. CDR3 loop: CASSVEGMGYEQYF. CDR3 in DNA: TGTGCCAGCAGCGTAGAGGGGATGGGCTACGAGCAGTACTTC.

With regard to this clone: This sample includes further DNA sequences coding for the same CDR3. The chain joins TRBV7-2 to TRBJ2-3; D is undetermined. CDR1 and CDR2 (germline): SGHTA, FQGNSA. The CDR3 is 12 residues long. The V and J ends lost 1 base and 6 bases respectively, with 5 bases between them. The CDR3 DNA is TGTGCCAGCAGCTTAGTCAGGGATACGCAGTATTTT. It codes for CASSLVRDTQYF.

This chain connects TRBV6-5 to TRBJ2-2, with D possibly TRBD2 on 5 matching bases. The germline V and J ends were trimmed by 10 bases and 8 bases, with 23 bases remaining between them. The CDR3 length is 15 residues. The germline V gene has CDR1 MNHEY and CDR2 SVGAGI. The CDR3 coding sequence is TGTGCCACGCGCCCTGGGCGGTCCGGGGTAGGGGAGCTGTTTTTT. It encodes CATRPGRSGVGELFF.

The V gene is TRBV11-3, the J gene TRBJ2-2, with a possible D match to TRBD1 (6 bases). This CDR3 is 14 amino acids long. Trimming pared 8 bases from V and 2 bases from J, leaving 12 bases between. Germline CDR1 SGHNT, CDR2 YENEEA. The chain's CDR3 is CASSGDTNTGELFF. The CDR3 DNA is TGTGCCAGCTCCGGGGACACTAACACCGGGGAGCTGTTTTTT. Based on the CDR3 plus reference TRBV11-3 and TRBJ2-2, the full variable domain is EAGVVQSPRYKIIEKKQPVAFWCNPISGHNTLYWYLQNLGQGPELLIRYENEEAVDDSQLPKDRFSAERLKGVDSTLKIQPAELGDSAVYLCASSGDTNTGELFFGEGSRLTVL.

CDR3 sequence reads: CASSGAYTGELFF. The CDR3 nucleotides read TGTGCCAGCAGTGGAGCATACACCGGGGAGCTGTTTTTT. V is TRBV25-1 and J is TRBJ2-2, with unresolved D. V lost 4 bases and J lost 3, with 6 bases in between. Germline CDR1 is MGHDK and CDR2 is SYGVNS. CDR3 length: 13 residues.